This record concerns one T cell receptor beta chain sequence. Original processing notes: Estimation of nucleated cell counts was performed using reference gene primer amplification. Sequencing was performed with immunoSEQ multiplex PCR; in TCRdb, only in-frame clones are kept and a portion is missing. The D gene and trimming were derived from the DNA, and the V and J assignments and clone size from that table. Counted here are 360,000 or so clones, around 92% occurring once; the ten biggest clones make up 1.5% to 2%. This sample is drawn from a study of blood T cell repertoires in COVID-19. Study as a whole: Collection of acute and convalescent COVID-19 samples took place in the United States, Italy and Spain.

Germline V gene lookup returns CDR1 MGHRA and CDR2 YSYEKL. Deletions cut 4 bases from V and 9 bases from J, with 23 bases between. This CDR3 region has 16 residues. V is TRBV4-1 and J is TRBJ2-3; tentatively, D is TRBD2 (5 bases). The receptor comes from a woman aged 30 to 39 who had recovered from COVID-19. The sequenced sample was PBMCs or T cells enriched from blood (not recorded which). CDR3 loop: CASSPSEGFPSSTQYF. The CDR3 bases are TGCGCCAGCAGCCCAAGCGAGGGTTTCCCTTCATCCACGCAGTATTTT.